These T cell receptor beta chains were read from a single sample in a study of cytomegalovirus exposure and HLA in healthy donors. The table came from immunoSEQ multiplex PCR; TCRdb's copy has only in-frame clones and leaves some out. Among fewer than 350,000 clones listed, 80% to 90% were seen once. Sequencing was carried out using PBMCs. All receptors derive from a young woman in good health and CMV-seronegative. Each CDR3 is given with its conserved first and last residue. The D gene is left open where the match is weak. The size of a clone is reported for some rows only, either as once, few or many, or as a class for expanded clones.

CDR3nt,CDR3aa,j_gene,v_gene,d_gene,abundance
TGTGCCAGTAGAAAACAGGGGCGGTATGGCTACACCTTC,CASRKQGRYGYTF,TRBJ1-2,TRBV19,TRBD1,-
TGTGCCAGCAGTCGACAGGGAGGCAACACCGGGGAGCTGTTTTTT,CASSRQGGNTGELFF,TRBJ2-2,TRBV2,-,-
TGCGCCAGCACCGTTACCCCCGGGGGGAACACTGAAGCTTTCTTT,CASTVTPGGNTEAFF,TRBJ1-1,TRBV5-1,-,-
TGTGCCAGCACCCCGCTAGCGGGGGAGTACGAGCAGTACTTC,CASTPLAGEYEQYF,TRBJ2-7,TRBV6-1,TRBD2,-
TGTGCCAGTAGTCCAGGTCCTAGCAATCAGCCCCAGCATTTT,CASSPGPSNQPQHF,TRBJ1-5,TRBV19,-,-
TGTGCCAGCAGCTCCCGTCTAGCGGGGGTCTCGGATACGCAGTATTTT,CASSSRLAGVSDTQYF,TRBJ2-3,TRBV11-1,TRBD2,-
TGTGCCAGCAGCTTATTCGCGGGGTTAGATACGCAGTATTTT,CASSLFAGLDTQYF,TRBJ2-3,TRBV5-8,-,-
TGTGCCAGCACCGAGGGCCCCCCGGGGGGCACTGAAGCTTTCTTT,CASTEGPPGGTEAFF,TRBJ1-1,TRBV25-1,-,-
TGTGCCAGCAGTTTTTCTCTGCCGGGGACTGAAGCTTTCTTT,CASSFSLPGTEAFF,TRBJ1-1,TRBV27,-,-
TGTGCCAGCAGACCGGACAGCTATCAGCCCCAGCATTTT,CASRPDSYQPQHF,TRBJ1-5,TRBV2,-,-
TGTGCCAGCAGCCAACAGGGGGGGGCCTACGAGCAGTACTTC,CASSQQGGAYEQYF,TRBJ2-7,TRBV7-3,-,-
TGTGCTAGTGGTTTGCCAATTATAGAGCAGTATTTT,CASGLPIIEQYF,TRBJ2-3,TRBV12-5,-,once
TGTGCCAGCAGTTTAAGTCCAGCCTACGAGCAGTACTTC,CASSLSPAYEQYF,TRBJ2-7,TRBV27,-,-
TGTGCCAGCAGCTGGACTAGCGGCTCTGGGGCCAACGTCCTGACTTTC,CASSWTSGSGANVLTF,TRBJ2-6,TRBV7-2,TRBD2,-
TGTGCCAGCAGCACATGGACTATTACTGAAGCTTTCTTT,CASSTWTITEAFF,TRBJ1-1,TRBV5-8,-,once
TGTGCCAGTAGTACAGGACAGGGGGCCCATGGCTACACCTTC,CASSTGQGAHGYTF,TRBJ1-2,TRBV19,TRBD1,-
TGTGCCAGCAGCGTAGAACCTGAGTATGGCTACACCTTC,CASSVEPEYGYTF,TRBJ1-2,TRBV9,-,-
TGTGCCAGCAGCGGCAGCTCCTACAATGAGCAGTTCTTC,CASSGSSYNEQFF,TRBJ2-1,TRBV9,-,-
TGTGCCAGTAGTATGGCCGATGGTTACCCGAACACTGAAGCTTTCTTT,CASSMADGYPNTEAFF,TRBJ1-1,TRBV19,-,once
TGTGCCAGCAGCTCCAGACAGGGTACTTATGGCTACACCTTC,CASSSRQGTYGYTF,TRBJ1-2,TRBV7-2,TRBD1,-
TGTGCCAGCAGCAACACAGGGGGCGAGCAGTACTTC,CASSNTGGEQYF,TRBJ2-7,TRBV5-4,TRBD1,-
TGCGCCAGCAGCCACCCACTAGCGGGGCGCACAGATACGCAGTATTTT,CASSHPLAGRTDTQYF,TRBJ2-3,TRBV4-1,TRBD2,-
TGTGCCAGCAGTGAACAGGATAGCGGGGGAGGTTACAATGAGCAGTTCTTC,CASSEQDSGGGYNEQFF,TRBJ2-1,TRBV2,TRBD2,-
TGTGCCAGCAGTTCACAGGGAGATGGCTACACCTTC,CASSSQGDGYTF,TRBJ1-2,TRBV6-6,-,-
TGCGCCAGCAGCTTGCCTAGCGGGGGACTACCAAGCACAGATACGCAGTATTTT,CASSLPSGGLPSTDTQYF,TRBJ2-3,TRBV5-1,TRBD2,-
TGTGCCAGCAGCTTCAGTGACTACAATGAGCAGTTCTTC,CASSFSDYNEQFF,TRBJ2-1,TRBV11-2,-,-
TGTGCCAGCAGCTTTTTCCCTCCGGGACAGGGGGCTAACAAAAACATTCAGTACTTC,CASSFFPPGQGANKNIQYF,TRBJ2-4,TRBV11-2,TRBD1,-
TGTGCCAGCAGCCCGGTATTGAGCTCTGGAAACACCATATATTTT,CASSPVLSSGNTIYF,TRBJ1-3,TRBV4-2,-,-
TGTGCCAGCAGCGAGGGACTAGCGAGGAGGACAGATACGCAGTATTTT,CASSEGLARRTDTQYF,TRBJ2-3,TRBV7-2,TRBD2,-
TGTGCCAGCTCACCACAGGAGTTCAGGGGGTACAATGAGCAGTTCTTC,CASSPQEFRGYNEQFF,TRBJ2-1,TRBV18,TRBD1,-
TGCAGCGTCCAGGGACAGGGAGGGGCACGGGAGCAGTACTTC,CSVQGQGGAREQYF,TRBJ2-7,TRBV29-1,TRBD1,-
TGCGCCAGCAGTGTAGCTAGCGGGGGCGAGACCTACAATGAGCAGTTCTTC,CASSVASGGETYNEQFF,TRBJ2-1,TRBV10-2,TRBD2,-
TGTGCCAGCAGCGGCCATCCGGGACAACAACAAGAGACCCAGTACTTC,CASSGHPGQQQETQYF,TRBJ2-5,TRBV11-2,-,-
TGTGCCAGCACCCTAGGAAATGAGCAGTTCTTC,CASTLGNEQFF,TRBJ2-1,TRBV2,-,-
TGTGCCAGCAGCGAACCAAAAGCGGGGGGGCCCGTAGATACGCAGTATTTT,CASSEPKAGGPVDTQYF,TRBJ2-3,TRBV9,TRBD2,-
TGTTCCAGCACCCCTCAGGATCGTGAAGCTTTCTTT,CSSTPQDREAFF,TRBJ1-1,TRBV7-9,-,once
TGCGCCAGCAGCTTCGGACAGGGAATGAACACTGAAGCTTTCTTT,CASSFGQGMNTEAFF,TRBJ1-1,TRBV5-1,TRBD1,-
TGTGCCTGGACAGGGGCTGGGTATAGCTCCTACGAGCAGTACTTC,CAWTGAGYSSYEQYF,TRBJ2-7,TRBV30,-,-
TGTGCCAGCAGCGTCCAACTAGCGGGGGGCACAGATACGCAGTATTTT,CASSVQLAGGTDTQYF,TRBJ2-3,TRBV9,TRBD2,-
TGTGCCAGCAGCTTGACTAGCGGGGACCAAGAGACCCAGTACTTC,CASSLTSGDQETQYF,TRBJ2-5,TRBV11-3,TRBD2,-
TGTGCCAGCAGCTATACAGGGGAAGGGGATCAGAATCAGCCCCAGCATTTT,CASSYTGEGDQNQPQHF,TRBJ1-5,TRBV27,TRBD1,-
TGTGCCAGCAGCTCCCCCTCCGGGGGAAGTTTCGGTACGCAGTATTTT,CASSSPSGGSFGTQYF,TRBJ2-3,TRBV7-9,-,-
TGTGCCAGCAGTGCGACAGGATCTAATGAAAAACTGTTTTTT,CASSATGSNEKLFF,TRBJ1-4,TRBV9,-,few
TGTGCCAGCAGTTACTCGTGGGCACTGGTAAATGAGCAGTTCTTC,CASSYSWALVNEQFF,TRBJ2-1,TRBV6-5,-,-
TGTGCCAGTAGTATTTTAGGCGGGGGGCGTTTTACTGAGCAGTTCTTC,CASSILGGGRFTEQFF,TRBJ2-1,TRBV19,TRBD2,-
TGTGCCAGCAGCCGGGGACAGCAGATTTTTAACTATGGCTACACCTTC,CASSRGQQIFNYGYTF,TRBJ1-2,TRBV5-6,TRBD1,-
TGTGCCAGTAGTACAAAGGCAGGGGGCTTTGTTGGTGGCTACACCTTC,CASSTKAGGFVGGYTF,TRBJ1-2,TRBV19,TRBD1,-
TGTGCCAGCAGCCCAGGTCACCTGAACACTGAAGCTTTCTTT,CASSPGHLNTEAFF,TRBJ1-1,TRBV6-1,-,-
TGCGCCAGCAGCTGGGGAGGACAGGGGGCCGGCAGGGCTGAAGCTTTCTTT,CASSWGGQGAGRAEAFF,TRBJ1-1,TRBV5-1,TRBD1,-